The subject of this entry is one T cell receptor (beta chain). This CDR3 has 15 amino acids. CDR1 SGHDN and CDR2 FVKESK come from the germline V gene. V lost 4 bases, J lost 8 bases, and 17 bases lay in between. In the study's own analysis: Using reference gene primer amplification, nucleated cell counts were estimated. Profiling relied on immunoSEQ multiplex PCR, and the TCRdb table lists in-frame clones only, not all of them. V, J and clone size derive from that table, while D and trimming were established from the DNA sequence. Seen here are around 130,000 clones, around 83% observed once, and the top ten hold 15% to 20%. These data come from a study of blood T cell repertoires in COVID-19. At the level of the study: Samples came from the United States, Italy and Spain, spanning acute and convalescent COVID-19.

The genes are TRBV14 and TRBJ1-4; D not certain. The sample was PBMCs or T cells enriched from blood (not recorded which). This clonotype originated in a man younger than 40 who had recovered from COVID-19. In DNA, the CDR3 is TGTGCCAGCAGCCCCATGTCCGGTTATAACGAAAAACTGTTTTTT. This codes for CASSPMSGYNEKLFF.